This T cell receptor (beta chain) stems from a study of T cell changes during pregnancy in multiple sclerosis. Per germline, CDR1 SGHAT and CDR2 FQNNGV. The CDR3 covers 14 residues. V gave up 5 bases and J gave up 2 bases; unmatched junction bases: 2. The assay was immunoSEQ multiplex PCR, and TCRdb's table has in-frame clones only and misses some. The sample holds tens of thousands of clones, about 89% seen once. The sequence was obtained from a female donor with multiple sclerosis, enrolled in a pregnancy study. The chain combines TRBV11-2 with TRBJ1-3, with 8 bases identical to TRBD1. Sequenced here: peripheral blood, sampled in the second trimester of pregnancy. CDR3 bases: TGTGCCAGCAGCCTGACAGGGGCTGGAAACACCATATATTTT. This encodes CASSLTGAGNTIYF.